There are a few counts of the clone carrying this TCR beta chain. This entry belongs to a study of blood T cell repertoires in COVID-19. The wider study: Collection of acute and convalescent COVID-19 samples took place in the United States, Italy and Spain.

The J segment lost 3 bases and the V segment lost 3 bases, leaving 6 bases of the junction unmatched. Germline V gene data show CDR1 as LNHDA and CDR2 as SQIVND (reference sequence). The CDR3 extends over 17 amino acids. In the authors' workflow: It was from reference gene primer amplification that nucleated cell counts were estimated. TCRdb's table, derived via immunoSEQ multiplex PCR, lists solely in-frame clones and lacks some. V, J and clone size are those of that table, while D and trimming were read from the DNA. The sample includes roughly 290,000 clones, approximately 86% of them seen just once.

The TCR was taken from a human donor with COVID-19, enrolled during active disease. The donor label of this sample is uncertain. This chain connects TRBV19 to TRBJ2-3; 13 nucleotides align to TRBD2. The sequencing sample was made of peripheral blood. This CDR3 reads CASSMGLAGHLTDTQYF. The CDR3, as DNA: TGTGCCAGTAGTATGGGACTAGCGGGACATTTAACAGATACGCAGTATTTT.